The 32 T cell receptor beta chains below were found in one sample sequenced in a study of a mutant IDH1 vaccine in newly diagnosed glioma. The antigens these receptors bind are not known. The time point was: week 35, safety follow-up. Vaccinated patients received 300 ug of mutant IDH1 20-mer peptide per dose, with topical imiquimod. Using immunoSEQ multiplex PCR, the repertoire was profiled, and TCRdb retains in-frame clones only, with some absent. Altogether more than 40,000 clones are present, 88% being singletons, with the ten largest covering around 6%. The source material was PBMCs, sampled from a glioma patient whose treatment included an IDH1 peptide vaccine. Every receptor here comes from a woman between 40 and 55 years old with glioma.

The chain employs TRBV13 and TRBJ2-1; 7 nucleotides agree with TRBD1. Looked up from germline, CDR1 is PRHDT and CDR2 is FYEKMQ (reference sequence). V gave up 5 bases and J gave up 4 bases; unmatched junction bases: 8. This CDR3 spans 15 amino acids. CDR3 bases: TGTGCCAGCAGCCCTCCCGGGACAGCGTACAATGAGCAGTTCTTC. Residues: CASSPPGTAYNEQFF.

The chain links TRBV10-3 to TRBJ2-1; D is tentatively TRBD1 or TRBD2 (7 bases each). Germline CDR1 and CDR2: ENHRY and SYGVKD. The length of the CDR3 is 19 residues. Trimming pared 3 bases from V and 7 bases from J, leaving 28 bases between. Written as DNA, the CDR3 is TGTGCCATCAGTGAACCTCCTACCCCAGGGGGGGTCCTTACGAATGAGCAGTTCTTC. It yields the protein CAISEPPTPGGVLTNEQFF.

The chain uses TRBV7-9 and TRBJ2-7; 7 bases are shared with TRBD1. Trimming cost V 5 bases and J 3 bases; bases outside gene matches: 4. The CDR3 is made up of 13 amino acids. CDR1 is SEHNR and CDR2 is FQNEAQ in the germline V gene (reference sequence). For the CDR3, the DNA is TGTGCCAGCAGCCCCCGGACAGGCTACGAGCAGTACTTC. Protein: CASSPRTGYEQYF.

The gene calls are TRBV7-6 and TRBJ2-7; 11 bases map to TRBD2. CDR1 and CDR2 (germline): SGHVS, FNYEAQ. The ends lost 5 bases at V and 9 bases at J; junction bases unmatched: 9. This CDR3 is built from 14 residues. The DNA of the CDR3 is TGTGCCAGCAGCCCGGGTAGCGGGGGGGCAGTGCAGTACTTC. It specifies CASSPGSGGAVQYF.

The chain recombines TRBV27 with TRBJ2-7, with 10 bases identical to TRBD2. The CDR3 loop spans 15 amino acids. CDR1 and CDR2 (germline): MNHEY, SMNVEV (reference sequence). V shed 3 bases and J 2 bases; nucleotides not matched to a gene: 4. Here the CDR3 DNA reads TGTGCCAGCAGTTTCGGACTAGCGGCCACCTACGAGCAGTACTTC. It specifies CASSFGLAATYEQYF.

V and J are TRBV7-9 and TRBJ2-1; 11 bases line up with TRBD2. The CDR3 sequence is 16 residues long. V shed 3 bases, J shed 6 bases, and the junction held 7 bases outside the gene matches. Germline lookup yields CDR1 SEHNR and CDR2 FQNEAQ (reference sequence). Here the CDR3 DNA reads TGTGCCAGCAGCTTTCTAGCGGGGGGCAGAGGCAATGAGCAGTTCTTC. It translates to CASSFLAGGRGNEQFF.

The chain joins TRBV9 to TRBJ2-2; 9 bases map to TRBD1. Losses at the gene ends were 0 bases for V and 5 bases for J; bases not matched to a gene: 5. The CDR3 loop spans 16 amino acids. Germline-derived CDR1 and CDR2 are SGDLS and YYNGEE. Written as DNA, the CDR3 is TGTGCCAGCAGCGTAGATGGGACAGGGAGGACCGGGGAGCTGTTTTTT. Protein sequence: CASSVDGTGRTGELFF.

This CDR3 reads CASSSYRGGTEAFF. Written as DNA, the CDR3 is TGTGCCAGCAGTTCCTACAGGGGCGGGACTGAAGCTTTCTTT. The chain couples TRBV27 to TRBJ1-1, with 7 bases identical to TRBD1. The CDR3 consists of 14 residues. V shed 4 bases, J shed 5 bases, and the junction held 7 bases outside the gene matches. Per germline, CDR1 MNHEY and CDR2 SMNVEV (reference sequence).

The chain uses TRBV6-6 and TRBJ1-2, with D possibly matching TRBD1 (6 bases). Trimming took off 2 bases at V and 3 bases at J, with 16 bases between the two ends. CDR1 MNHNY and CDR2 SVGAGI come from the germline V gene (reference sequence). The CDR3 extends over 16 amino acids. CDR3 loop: CASSYPSYRVDYGYTF. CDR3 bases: TGTGCCAGCAGTTACCCCTCGTACAGGGTCGACTATGGCTACACCTTC.

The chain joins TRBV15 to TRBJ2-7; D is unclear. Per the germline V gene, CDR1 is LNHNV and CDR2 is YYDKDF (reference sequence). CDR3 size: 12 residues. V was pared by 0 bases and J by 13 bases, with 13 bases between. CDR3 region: CATSRDSQVQYF. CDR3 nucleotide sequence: TGTGCCACCAGCAGAGATTCGCAAGTGCAATACTTC. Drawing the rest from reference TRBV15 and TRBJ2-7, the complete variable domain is DAMVIQNPRYQVTQFGKPVTLSCSQTLNHNVMYWYQQKSSQAPKLLFHYYDKDFNNEADTPDNFQSRRPNTSFCFLDIRSPGLGDTAMYLCATSRDSQVQYFGPGTRLTVT.

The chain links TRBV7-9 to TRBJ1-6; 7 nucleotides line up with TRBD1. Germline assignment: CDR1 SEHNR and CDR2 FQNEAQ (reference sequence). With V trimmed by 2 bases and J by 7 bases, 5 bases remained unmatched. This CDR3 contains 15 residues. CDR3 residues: CASSLLETGNSPLHF. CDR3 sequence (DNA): TGTGCCAGCAGCTTATTGGAGACAGGGAATTCACCCCTCCACTTT. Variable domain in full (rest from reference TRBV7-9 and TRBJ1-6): DTGVSQNPRHKITKRGQNVTFRCDPISEHNRLYWYRQTLGQGPEFLTYFQNEAQLEKSRLLSDRFSAERPKGSFSTLEIQRTEQGDSAMYLCASSLLETGNSPLHFGNGTRLTVT.

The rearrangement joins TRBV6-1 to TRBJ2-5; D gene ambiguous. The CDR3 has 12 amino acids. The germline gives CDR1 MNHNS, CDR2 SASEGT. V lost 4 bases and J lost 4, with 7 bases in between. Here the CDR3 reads CASSAQRETQYF. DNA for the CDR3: TGTGCCAGCAGTGCCCAGCGAGAGACCCAGTACTTC.

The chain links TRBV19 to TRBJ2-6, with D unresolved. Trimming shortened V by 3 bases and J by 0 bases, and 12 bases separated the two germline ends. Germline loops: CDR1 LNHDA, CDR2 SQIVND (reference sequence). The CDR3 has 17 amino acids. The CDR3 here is CASSIALPNSGANVLTF. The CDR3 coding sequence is TGTGCCAGTAGTATTGCACTTCCAAACTCTGGGGCCAACGTCCTGACTTTC.

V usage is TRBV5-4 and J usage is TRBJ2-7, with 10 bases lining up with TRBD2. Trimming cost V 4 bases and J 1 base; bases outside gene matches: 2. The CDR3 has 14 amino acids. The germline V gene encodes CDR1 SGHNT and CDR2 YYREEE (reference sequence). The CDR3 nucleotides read TGTGCCAGCAGCGCGGGACTAGCGTCCTACGAGCAGTACTTC. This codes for CASSAGLASYEQYF.

CDR3 coding DNA: TGCGCCAGCAGCCGATACCTAGCGGGAGGGCCAGGCGGGGAGCTGTTTTTT. Translated, it gives CASSRYLAGGPGGELFF. The chain couples TRBV4-1 to TRBJ2-2; 12 bases agree with TRBD2. In germline, CDR1 is MGHRA, CDR2 YSYEKL. CDR3 length: 17 amino acids. V shed 4 bases and J 7 bases; nucleotides not matched to a gene: 10.

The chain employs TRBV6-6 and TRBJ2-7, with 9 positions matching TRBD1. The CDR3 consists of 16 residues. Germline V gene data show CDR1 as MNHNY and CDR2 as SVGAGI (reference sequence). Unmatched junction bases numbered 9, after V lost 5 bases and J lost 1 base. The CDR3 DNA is TGTGCCAGCAGTCCGGAAGGACAGGGGCGATCCTACGAGCAGTACTTC. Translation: CASSPEGQGRSYEQYF.

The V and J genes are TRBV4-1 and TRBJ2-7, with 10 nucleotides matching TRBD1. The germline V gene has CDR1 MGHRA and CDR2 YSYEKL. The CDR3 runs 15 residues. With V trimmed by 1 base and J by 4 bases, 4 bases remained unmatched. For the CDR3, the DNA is TGCGCCAGCAGCCAAGGGACAGGGGGAACGTACGAGCAGTACTTC. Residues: CASSQGTGGTYEQYF.

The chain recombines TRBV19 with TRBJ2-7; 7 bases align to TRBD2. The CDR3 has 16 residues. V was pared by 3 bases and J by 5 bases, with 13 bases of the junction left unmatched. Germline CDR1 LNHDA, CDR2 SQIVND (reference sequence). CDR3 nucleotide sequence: TGTGCCAGTAGTATGCGAGGCGGGAGAAACTGGGACGAGCAGTACTTC. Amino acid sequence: CASSMRGGRNWDEQYF. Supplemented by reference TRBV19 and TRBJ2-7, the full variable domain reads DGGITQSPKYLFRKEGQNVTLSCEQNLNHDAMYWYRQDPGQGLRLIYYSQIVNDFQKGDIAEGYSVSREKKESFPLTVTSAQKNPTAFYLCASSMRGGRNWDEQYFGPGTRLTVT.

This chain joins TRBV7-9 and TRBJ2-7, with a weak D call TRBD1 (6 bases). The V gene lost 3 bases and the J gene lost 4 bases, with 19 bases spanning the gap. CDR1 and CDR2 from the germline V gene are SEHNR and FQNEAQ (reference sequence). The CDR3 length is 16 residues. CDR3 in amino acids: CASSLSFGTLGYEQYF. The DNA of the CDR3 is TGTGCCAGCAGCTTGAGTTTCGGGACATTGGGGTACGAGCAGTACTTC.

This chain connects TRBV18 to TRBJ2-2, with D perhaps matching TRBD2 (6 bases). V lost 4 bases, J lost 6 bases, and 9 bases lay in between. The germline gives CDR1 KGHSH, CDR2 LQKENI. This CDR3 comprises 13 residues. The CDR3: CASSRTGAGELFF. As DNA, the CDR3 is TGTGCCAGCTCACGAACGGGGGCCGGGGAGCTGTTTTTT.

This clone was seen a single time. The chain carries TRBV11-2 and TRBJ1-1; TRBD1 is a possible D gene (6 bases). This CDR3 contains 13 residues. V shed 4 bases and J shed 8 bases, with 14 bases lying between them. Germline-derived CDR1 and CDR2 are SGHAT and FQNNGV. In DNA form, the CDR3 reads TGTGCCAGCAGCTCCCTACGGACAGACGAAGCTTTCTTT. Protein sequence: CASSSLRTDEAFF. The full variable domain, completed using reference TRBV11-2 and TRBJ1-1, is EAGVAQSPRYKIIEKRQSVAFWCNPISGHATLYWYQQILGQGPKLLIQFQNNGVVDDSQLPKDRFSAERLKGVDSTLKIQPAKLEDSAVYLCASSSLRTDEAFFGQGTRLTVV.

As DNA, the CDR3 is TGTGCCAGCAGCCAAGATAGTAGGGCCTCCTACGAGCAGTACTTC. This translates into CASSQDSRASYEQYF. V gene TRBV4-2 combines with J gene TRBJ2-7; D gene unclear. Trimming left V 0 bases short and J 0 bases short, with 9 bases between. There are 15 residues in the CDR3. CDR1 is LGHNA and CDR2 is YNFKEQ in the germline V gene.

The CDR3 loop reads CAVRTDNNYGYTF. CDR3 nucleotides: TGTGCCGTAAGGACCGATAATAACTATGGCTACACCTTC. V is TRBV19 and J is TRBJ1-2; D is unresolved. V was pared by 11 bases and J by 1 base, with 14 bases between. The CDR3 contains 13 residues. Germline V gene sequence: CDR1 LNHDA, CDR2 SQIVND (reference sequence). Full variable domain (outside the CDR3, taken from reference TRBV19 and TRBJ1-2): DGGITQSPKYLFRKEGQNVTLSCEQNLNHDAMYWYRQDPGQGLRLIYYSQIVNDFQKGDIAEGYSVSREKKESFPLTVTSAQKNPTAFYLCAVRTDNNYGYTFGSGTRLTVV.

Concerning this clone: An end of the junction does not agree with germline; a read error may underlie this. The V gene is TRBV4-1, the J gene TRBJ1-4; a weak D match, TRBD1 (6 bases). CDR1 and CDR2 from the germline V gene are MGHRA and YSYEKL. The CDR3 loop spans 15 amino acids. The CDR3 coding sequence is TGCGCCAGCAGACAAGGGGGTGGGAACCCTGAAAAACTGTTTTTT. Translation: CASRQGGGNPEKLFF.

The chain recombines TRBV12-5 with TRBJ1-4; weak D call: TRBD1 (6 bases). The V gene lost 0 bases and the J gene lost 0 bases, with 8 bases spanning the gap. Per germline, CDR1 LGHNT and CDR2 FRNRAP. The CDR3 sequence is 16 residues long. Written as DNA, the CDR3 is TGTGCTAGTGGTTTGGTACAGGGTACAACTAATGAAAAACTGTTTTTT. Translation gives CASGLVQGTTNEKLFF.

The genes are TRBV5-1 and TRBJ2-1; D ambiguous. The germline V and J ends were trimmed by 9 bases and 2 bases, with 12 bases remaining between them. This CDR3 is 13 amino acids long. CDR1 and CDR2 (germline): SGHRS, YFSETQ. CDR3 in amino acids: CATSSDAYNEQFF. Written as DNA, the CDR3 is TGCGCCACCTCGTCGGACGCCTACAATGAGCAGTTCTTC.

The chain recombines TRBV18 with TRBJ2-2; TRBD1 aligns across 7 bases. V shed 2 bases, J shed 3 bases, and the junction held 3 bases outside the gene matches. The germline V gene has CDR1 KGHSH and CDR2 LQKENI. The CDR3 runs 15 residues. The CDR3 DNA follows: TGTGCCAGCTCACCAAGACAGGGAGACACCGGGGAGCTGTTTTTT. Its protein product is CASSPRQGDTGELFF.

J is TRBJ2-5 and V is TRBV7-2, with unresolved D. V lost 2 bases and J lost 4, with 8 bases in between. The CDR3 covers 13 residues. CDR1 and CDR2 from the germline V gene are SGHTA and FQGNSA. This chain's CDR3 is CASSLTWLETQYF. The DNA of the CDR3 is TGTGCCAGCAGCTTAACTTGGTTAGAGACCCAGTACTTC.

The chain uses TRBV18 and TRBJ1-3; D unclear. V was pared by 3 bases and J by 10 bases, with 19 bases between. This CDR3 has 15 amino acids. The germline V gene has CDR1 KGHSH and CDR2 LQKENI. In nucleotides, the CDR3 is TGTGCCAGCTCACCCCCCGGGGAGGGTACGTCGACCATATATTTT. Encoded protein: CASSPPGEGTSTIYF.

CDR3 region: CASSYSRGTLSYEQYF. CDR3 DNA sequence: TGTGCCAGCAGTTACTCGCGGGGGACCCTATCCTACGAGCAGTACTTC. This chain joins TRBV6-5 and TRBJ2-7; 7 nucleotides align to TRBD2. Germline CDR1 and CDR2: MNHEY and SVGAGI. This CDR3 has 16 residues. V lost 0 bases, J lost 1 base, and 6 bases stayed unmatched.

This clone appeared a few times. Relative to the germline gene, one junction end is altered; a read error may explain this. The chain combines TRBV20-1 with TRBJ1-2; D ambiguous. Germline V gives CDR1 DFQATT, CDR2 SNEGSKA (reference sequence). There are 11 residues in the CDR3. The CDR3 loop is CSARIAAEGFF. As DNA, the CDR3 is TGCAGTGCTAGAATTGCGGCAGAAGGATTCTTC.

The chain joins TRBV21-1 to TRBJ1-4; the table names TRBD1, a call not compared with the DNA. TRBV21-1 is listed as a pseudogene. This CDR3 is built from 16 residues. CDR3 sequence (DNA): TGTGCCAGCAGCAGTCCCAGGATACCAACTAATGAAAAACTGTTTTTT. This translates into CASSSPRIPTNEKLFF.